The sequence of this T cell receptor beta chain was determined in a study of somatic mutations in cytotoxic T cells in rheumatoid arthritis. The junction had 5 bases not matched to a gene; V was cut back by 1 base and J by 4 bases. Germline V CDR1 and CDR2: MDHEN, SYDVKM. The CDR3 length is 16 residues. This clone counts as large (0.1 to 1%). The assay was immunoSEQ multiplex PCR, and TCRdb's table has in-frame clones only and misses some. The sample consists of about 10,000 clones, over 75% of them appearing once. The TCR originated in a woman in her 50s in good health. This chain links TRBV28 with TRBJ2-1, with 9 bases aligning to TRBD2. Sequencing used CD8+ T cells sorted from blood. The CDR3 DNA reads TGTGCCAGCAGTTTATTAGGCGGGAGGGCTTACAATGAGCAGTTCTTC. Protein: CASSLLGGRAYNEQFF. Supplemented by reference TRBV28 and TRBJ2-1, the full variable domain reads DVKVTQSSRYLVKRTGEKVFLECVQDMDHENMFWYRQDPGLGLRLIYFSYDVKMKEKGDIPEGYSVSREKKERFSLILESASTNQTSMYLCASSLLGGRAYNEQFFGPGTRLTVL.